This TCR beta chain was profiled in a study of cytotoxic CD8 clonotypes in ibrutinib-treated CLL. The overall study: Patients: more than nine relapsed/refractory, approximately 15 treatment-naive, roughly 17 IGHV unmutated. Response samples were taken after a median about twelve months of treatment, range 6 to 36. General study points: Relative to age-matched healthy donors, clonality at baseline was higher, and it tracked circulating CD8+ T-cell counts.

Using immunoSEQ multiplex PCR, the repertoire was profiled, and TCRdb retains in-frame clones only, with some absent. The sample lists roughly 180,000 clones; about two thirds were seen once. From cryopreserved PBMCs came around 2 micrograms of genomic DNA used for TCR beta libraries. Notes on this clone: Its antigen is unidentified.

From germline, CDR1 is LGHNA and CDR2 YNFKEQ. This CDR3 has 16 residues. The V and J ends lost 1 base and 4 bases respectively, with 16 bases between them. The rearrangement uses TRBV4-2 and TRBJ1-2; perhaps TRBD1 as D (6 bases). The sample here was PBMCs, taken after 24 months of ibrutinib treatment. The sequence was obtained from a human donor with chronic lymphocytic leukemia. The CDR3 DNA reads as TGTGCCAGCAGCCAAGTCGAAACAGGGACCCCCTATGGCTACACCTTC. As protein: CASSQVETGTPYGYTF.